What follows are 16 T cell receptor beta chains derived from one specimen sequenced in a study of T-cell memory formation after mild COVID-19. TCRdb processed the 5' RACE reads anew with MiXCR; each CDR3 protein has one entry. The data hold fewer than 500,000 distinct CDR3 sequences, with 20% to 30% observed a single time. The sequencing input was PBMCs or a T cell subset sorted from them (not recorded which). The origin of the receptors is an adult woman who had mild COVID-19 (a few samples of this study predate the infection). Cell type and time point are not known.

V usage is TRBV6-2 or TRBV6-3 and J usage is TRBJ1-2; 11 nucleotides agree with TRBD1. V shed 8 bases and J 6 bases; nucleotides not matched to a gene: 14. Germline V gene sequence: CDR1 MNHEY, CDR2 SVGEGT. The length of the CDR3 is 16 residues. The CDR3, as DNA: TGTGCCAGCGCAGAGCGTAAGGACAGGGGGCGGAATGGCTACACCTTC. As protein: CASAERKDRGRNGYTF.

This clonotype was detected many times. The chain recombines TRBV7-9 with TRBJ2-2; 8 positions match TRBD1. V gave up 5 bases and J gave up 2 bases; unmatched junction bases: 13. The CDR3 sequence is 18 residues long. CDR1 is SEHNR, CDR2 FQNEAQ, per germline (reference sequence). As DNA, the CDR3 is TGTGCCAGCAGCCCATCGGACAGGGCCCCATTTAACACCGGGGAGCTGTTTTTT. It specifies CASSPSDRAPFNTGELFF.

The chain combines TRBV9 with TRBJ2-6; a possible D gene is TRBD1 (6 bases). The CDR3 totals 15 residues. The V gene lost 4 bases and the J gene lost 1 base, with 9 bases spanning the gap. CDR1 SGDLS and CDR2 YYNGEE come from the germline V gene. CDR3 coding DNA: TGTGCCAGCAGCATCAGGGGTTCTGGGGCCAACGTCCTGACTTTC. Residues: CASSIRGSGANVLTF.

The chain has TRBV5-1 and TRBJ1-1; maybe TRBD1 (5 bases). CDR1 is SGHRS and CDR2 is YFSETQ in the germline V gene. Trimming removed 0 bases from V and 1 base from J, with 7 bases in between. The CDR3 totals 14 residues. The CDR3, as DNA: TGCGCCAGCAGCTTGGCGACAGCGAACACTGAAGCTTTCTTT. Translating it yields CASSLATANTEAFF.

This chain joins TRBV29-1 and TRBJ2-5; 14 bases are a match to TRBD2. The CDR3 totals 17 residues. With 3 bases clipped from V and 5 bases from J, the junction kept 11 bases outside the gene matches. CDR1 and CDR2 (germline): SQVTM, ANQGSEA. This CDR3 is CSVDPTSGRAGGETQYF. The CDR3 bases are TGCAGCGTTGACCCGACTAGCGGGAGGGCCGGTGGTGAGACCCAGTACTTC.

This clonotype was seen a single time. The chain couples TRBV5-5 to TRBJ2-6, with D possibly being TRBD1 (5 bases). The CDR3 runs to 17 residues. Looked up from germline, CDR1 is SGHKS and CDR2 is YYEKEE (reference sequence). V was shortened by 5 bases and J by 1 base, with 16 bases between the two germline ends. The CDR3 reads CASSQPTVVSGANVLTF. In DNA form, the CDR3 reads TGTGCCAGCAGTCAACCGACAGTAGTTTCTGGGGCCAACGTCCTGACTTTC.

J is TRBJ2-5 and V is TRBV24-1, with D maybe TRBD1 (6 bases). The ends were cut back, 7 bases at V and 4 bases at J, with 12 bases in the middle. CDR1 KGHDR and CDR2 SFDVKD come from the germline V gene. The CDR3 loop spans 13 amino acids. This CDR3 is CATRNRELETQYF. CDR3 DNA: TGTGCCACCAGGAACAGGGAATTAGAGACCCAGTACTTC.

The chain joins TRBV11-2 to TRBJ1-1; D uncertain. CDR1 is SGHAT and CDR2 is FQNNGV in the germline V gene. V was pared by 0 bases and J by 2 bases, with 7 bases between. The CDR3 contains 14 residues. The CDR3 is CASSLERTNTEAFF. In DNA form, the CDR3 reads TGTGCCAGCAGCTTAGAAAGGACCAACACTGAAGCTTTCTTT.

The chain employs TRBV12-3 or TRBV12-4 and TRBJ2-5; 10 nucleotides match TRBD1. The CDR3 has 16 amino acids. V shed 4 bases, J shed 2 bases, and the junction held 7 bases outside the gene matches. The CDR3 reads CASSSWTGGPQETQYF. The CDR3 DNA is TGTGCCAGCAGTTCCTGGACAGGGGGTCCTCAAGAGACCCAGTACTTC.

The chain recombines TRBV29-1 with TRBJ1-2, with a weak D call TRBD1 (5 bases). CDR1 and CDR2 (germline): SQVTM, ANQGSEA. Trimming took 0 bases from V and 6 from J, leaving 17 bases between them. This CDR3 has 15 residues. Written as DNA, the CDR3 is TGCAGCGTTGAAGATCCGAGGACACTGTCCGATGGCTACACCTTC. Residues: CSVEDPRTLSDGYTF.

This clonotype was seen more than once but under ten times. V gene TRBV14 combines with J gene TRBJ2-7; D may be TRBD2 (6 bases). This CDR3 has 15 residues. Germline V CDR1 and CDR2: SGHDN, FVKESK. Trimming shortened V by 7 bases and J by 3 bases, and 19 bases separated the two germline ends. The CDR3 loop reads CASNKGGGADYEQYF. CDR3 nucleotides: TGTGCCAGCAACAAAGGTGGCGGGGCGGACTACGAGCAGTACTTC.

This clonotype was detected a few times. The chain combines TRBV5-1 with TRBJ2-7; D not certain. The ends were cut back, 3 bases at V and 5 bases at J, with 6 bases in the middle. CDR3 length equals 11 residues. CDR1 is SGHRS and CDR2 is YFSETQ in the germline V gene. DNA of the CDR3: TGCGCCAGCAGCTCGGCGGACGAGCAGTACTTC. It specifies CASSSADEQYF.

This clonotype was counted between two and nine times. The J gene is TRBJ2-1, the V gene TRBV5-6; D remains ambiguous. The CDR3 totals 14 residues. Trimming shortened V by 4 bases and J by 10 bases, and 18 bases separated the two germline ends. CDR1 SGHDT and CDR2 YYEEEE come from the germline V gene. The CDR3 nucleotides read TGTGCCAGCAGCCCCGGGTTATTGGTCAAAGAGCAGTTCTTC. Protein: CASSPGLLVKEQFF.

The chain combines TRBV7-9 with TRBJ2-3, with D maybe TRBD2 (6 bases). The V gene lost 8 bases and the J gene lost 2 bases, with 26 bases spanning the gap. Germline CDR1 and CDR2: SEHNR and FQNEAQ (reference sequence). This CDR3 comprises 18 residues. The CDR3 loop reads CASATYTGTALNTDTQYF. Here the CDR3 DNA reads TGTGCCAGCGCGACCTATACCGGGACTGCGCTCAACACAGATACGCAGTATTTT.

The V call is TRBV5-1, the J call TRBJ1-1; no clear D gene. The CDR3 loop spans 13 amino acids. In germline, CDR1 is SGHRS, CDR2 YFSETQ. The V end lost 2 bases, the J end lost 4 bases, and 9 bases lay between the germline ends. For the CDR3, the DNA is TGCGCCAGCAGCTTATCAGTGGGCACTGAAGCTTTCTTT. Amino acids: CASSLSVGTEAFF. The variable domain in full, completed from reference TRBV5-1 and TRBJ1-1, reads KAGVTQTPRYLIKTRGQQVTLSCSPISGHRSVSWYQQTPGQGLQFLFEYFSETQRNKGNFPGRFSGRQFSNSRSEMNVSTLELGDSALYLCASSLSVGTEAFFGQGTRLTVV.

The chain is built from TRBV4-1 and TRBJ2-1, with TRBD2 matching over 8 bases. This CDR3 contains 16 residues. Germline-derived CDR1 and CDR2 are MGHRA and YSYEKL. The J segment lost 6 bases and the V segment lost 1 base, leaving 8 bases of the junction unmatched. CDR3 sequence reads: CASSQVGRGGRNEQFF. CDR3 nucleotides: TGCGCCAGCAGCCAAGTAGGACGGGGGGGCCGCAATGAGCAGTTCTTC.